This record looks at one T cell receptor (beta chain) sequence and its context. No antigen is known for it. The donors, all of them Caucasian adults, lived in Nashville, Tennessee. The record originates from a study of shared clonotypes between healthy human individuals. Notes on the study in general: Against clonotypes common to all four donors, non-shared ones had lower generation probabilities. It was observed that 5% to 6.5% of naive CD4 clonotypes were shared across several donors.

CDR1 and CDR2 from the germline V gene are SGHTA and FQGNSA. The CDR3 is made up of 14 amino acids. The ends were cut back, 2 bases at V and 3 bases at J, with 10 bases in the middle. Assay used: immunoSEQ multiplex PCR; TCRdb lists only in-frame clones, some missing. The data show roughly 2.5 million clones, roughly 92% seen once. Sequencing was carried out using naive CD4+ T cells sorted from blood. The subset denotes: CD45RA+ positively selected. This chain connects TRBV7-2 to TRBJ1-1; possible D gene TRBD1, 5 bases. This receptor was obtained from a man aged 18 to 30 in good health. CDR3 residues: CASSLRTGDTEAFF. The CDR3 DNA sequence: TGTGCCAGCAGCTTAAGGACGGGGGACACTGAAGCTTTCTTT.